This T cell receptor beta chain was identified during a study of T cell responses to AZD1222 COVID-19 vaccine. Regarding the study as a whole: Most donors were white British and more were female, and clonal diversity was possibly underestimated.

Details on this clone: The antigen remains undetermined.

The V end lost 0 bases, the J end lost 7 bases, and 8 bases lay between the germline ends. The germline gives CDR1 SGHRS, CDR2 YFSETQ. The CDR3 sequence is 12 residues long. Combined were second doses at about 4 or about 12 weeks. TCRdb's copy holds only in-frame clones and misses some; the assay was immunoSEQ multiplex PCR. Among under 110,000 clones listed, 90% were seen once. The sequencing here drew on peripheral blood, taken 28 days after the second AZD1222 dose. This receptor was taken from an adult who received the AZD1222 COVID-19 vaccine. The rearrangement joins TRBV5-1 to TRBJ2-7; perhaps TRBD2 as D (6 bases). This chain's CDR3 is CASSLVGREQYF. As DNA, the CDR3 is TGCGCCAGCAGCTTGGTTGGGAGGGAGCAGTACTTC. The whole variable domain, filled in from reference TRBV5-1 and TRBJ2-7, reads KAGVTQTPRYLIKTRGQQVTLSCSPISGHRSVSWYQQTPGQGLQFLFEYFSETQRNKGNFPGRFSGRQFSNSRSEMNVSTLELGDSALYLCASSLVGREQYFGPGTRLTVT.